The 22 T cell receptor beta chains given below trace back to one sample, sequenced in a study of T-cell reconstitution after alpha-beta-depleted transplantation in children listed by TCRdb under 2016. Library preparation employed PCR. The sequencing machine was an Illumina HiSeq 2500. To normalize quantification of the TCRbeta repertoire, the TCR libraries were built with molecular barcoding that relied on unique molecular identifiers. TCRdb's own reprocessing of the public reads used fastp at Q25 and MiXCR and kept productive beta chains. CDR3 protein duplicates are merged, each entry listing the most common genes and DNA. The sample yields fewer than 550,000 distinct CDR3 sequences; about an eighth were counted once. The ten largest clonotypes hold around 15% of the sample. Explained via the paper, the treatment or condition label denotes: allogeneic hematopoietic cell transplantation with graft depleted of TCRalphabeta T cells and CD19 B cells.

Sample: PBMCs, mostly from graft donor cells, taken 180 days after TCRalphabeta/CD19-depleted stem cell transplant. Source of these receptors: a female patient under 10 years old who had a stem cell transplant for aplastic anemia, so the T cells may come from the graft donor.

There are many counts of this clonotype. The chain uses TRBV4-3 and TRBJ2-1; 11 bases agree with TRBD2. The CDR3 sequence is 15 residues long. With 1 base clipped from V and 10 bases from J, the junction kept 6 bases outside the gene matches. In germline, CDR1 is LGHNA, CDR2 YSLEER. The CDR3 is CASSQGSSGRNEQFF. DNA for the CDR3: TGCGCCAGCAGCCAAGGGTCTAGCGGGAGGAACGAGCAGTTCTTC.

J is TRBJ2-6 and V is TRBV19; D remains ambiguous. There are 14 residues in the CDR3. Deletions cut 6 bases from V and 1 base from J, with 7 bases between. Looked up from germline, CDR1 is LNHDA and CDR2 is SQIVND (reference sequence). For the CDR3, the DNA is TGTGCCAGTAGACAGACTTCTGGGGCCAACGTCCTGACTTTC. Its protein product is CASRQTSGANVLTF.

The chain employs TRBV12-3 or TRBV12-4 and TRBJ2-7; 8 bases line up with TRBD2. Losses at the gene ends were 6 bases for V and 2 bases for J; bases not matched to a gene: 9. CDR3 length: 15 amino acids. The CDR3 reads CASSLSGTLPYEQYF. Here the CDR3 DNA reads TGTGCCAGCAGCCTTAGCGGGACCCTTCCCTACGAGCAGTACTTC.

V is TRBV6-1 and J is TRBJ2-2; TRBD2 agrees at 10 bases. The CDR3 extends over 16 amino acids. V shed 8 bases, J shed 5 bases, and the junction held 11 bases outside the gene matches. The germline gives CDR1 MNHNS, CDR2 SASEGT. CDR3 amino acids: CASYRRLAGVTGELFF. CDR3 nucleotide sequence: TGTGCCAGCTACCGCCGACTAGCGGGTGTAACCGGGGAGCTGTTTTTT.

A note on this clonotype: Its ends do not fully match the called genes, so a read error is possible. V is TRBV18 and J is TRBJ2-3; 10 bases line up with TRBD1. The CDR3 extends over 14 amino acids. CDR1 and CDR2 from the germline V gene are KGHSH and LQKENI. The CDR3 nucleotides read TGTGCCAGCTCACTCCGGGACAGGGGAGATATGCAGTATTTT. Translating it yields CASSLRDRGDMQYF.

This clonotype was detected a few times. The rearrangement joins TRBV25-1 to TRBJ2-7; no clear D gene. Germline V CDR1 and CDR2: MGHDK, SYGVNS. This CDR3 has 14 residues. The V end lost 5 bases, the J end lost 1 base, and 12 bases lay between the germline ends. CDR3 bases: TGTGCCAGCAGTCCCTACGGCAGTTCCTACGAGCAGTACTTC. This encodes CASSPYGSSYEQYF.

Ten or more counts support this clonotype. This chain uses TRBV25-1 with TRBJ1-6; 7 nucleotides line up with TRBD1. The CDR3 consists of 15 residues. J lost 7 bases, V lost 5 bases, and 8 bases had no gene match. Germline CDR1 is MGHDK and CDR2 is SYGVNS. CDR3 coding DNA: TGTGCCAGCAGTTACCGGGACAGAAAAAATTCACCCCTCCACTTT. As protein: CASSYRDRKNSPLHF.

The chain links TRBV4-3 to TRBJ2-1; 11 nucleotides line up with TRBD2. Germline loops: CDR1 LGHNA, CDR2 YSLEER. The CDR3 contains 17 residues. The J segment lost 8 bases and the V segment lost 4 bases, leaving 13 bases of the junction unmatched. CDR3 sequence reads: CASSRVELAGVKDEQFF. The CDR3 DNA is TGCGCCAGCAGCCGAGTAGAACTAGCGGGAGTTAAGGATGAGCAGTTCTTC.

V and J are TRBV19 and TRBJ2-1, with 7 nucleotides matching TRBD2. V shed 0 bases, J shed 7 bases, and the junction held 9 bases outside the gene matches. The CDR3 length is 16 residues. Germline V gene data show CDR1 as LNHDA and CDR2 as SQIVND (reference sequence). CDR3 sequence (DNA): TGTGCCAGTAGTATAGAATACGGCGGGAGTTTTAATGAGCAGTTCTTC. It is translated as CASSIEYGGSFNEQFF.

This clonotype turned up a few times. The chain links TRBV20-1 to TRBJ2-3, with no clear D. The V gene's germline CDR1 is DFQATT and CDR2 SNEGSKA (reference sequence). The CDR3 length is 12 residues. Trimming shortened V by 3 bases and J by 2 bases, and 6 bases separated the two germline ends. The DNA for the CDR3 is TGCAGTGCTAGTGGACCCACAGATACGCAGTATTTT. Protein: CSASGPTDTQYF.

There are many counts of this clonotype. This chain uses TRBV7-9 with TRBJ2-1, with D perhaps given as TRBD1 or TRBD2 (6 bases each). This CDR3 spans 15 amino acids. V was cut by 6 bases and J by 6 bases, with 18 bases left in between. Germline loops: CDR1 SEHNR, CDR2 FQNEAQ (reference sequence). DNA for the CDR3: TGTGCCAGCAGTTCGATAGGGGGGCGCGGCAATGAGCAGTTCTTC. Protein product: CASSSIGGRGNEQFF.

Only a few counts were recorded for this clonotype. The CDR3 spells CASSEQTGGYNEQFF. As DNA, the CDR3 is TGCGCCAGCAGTGAACAGACAGGGGGATACAATGAGCAGTTCTTC. The V call is TRBV10-2, the J call TRBJ2-1; 9 bases agree with TRBD1. Per the germline V gene, CDR1 is WSHSY and CDR2 is SAAADI. The CDR3 consists of 15 residues. V lost 3 bases, J lost 4 bases, and 4 bases stayed unmatched.

This clonotype has ten or more counts. The J gene is TRBJ2-5, the V gene TRBV20-1; 7 positions agree with TRBD1. V trimming: 1 base; J trimming: 4 bases; junction bases outside the gene matches: 0. Germline V gives CDR1 DFQATT, CDR2 SNEGSKA (reference sequence). The CDR3 totals 12 residues. CDR3 in amino acids: CSARGQGETQYF. CDR3 DNA: TGCAGTGCTAGAGGACAGGGAGAGACCCAGTACTTC.

This clonotype was seen just once. The V call is TRBV28, the J call TRBJ1-1, with 9 bases lining up with TRBD1. After removal of 3 bases from V and 9 bases from J, the junction contained 8 bases not matched to a gene. The CDR3 covers 14 residues. Per the germline V gene, CDR1 is MDHEN and CDR2 is SYDVKM. The CDR3, as DNA: TGTGCCAGCAGTTTCGGGACAGGGACTACTAAAGCTTTCTTT. Protein product: CASSFGTGTTKAFF.

This chain links TRBV9 with TRBJ2-3; 10 nucleotides agree with TRBD2. The V and J ends lost 4 bases and 4 bases, in that order; junction bases with no gene match: 9. CDR3 size: 16 residues. The germline gives CDR1 SGDLS, CDR2 YYNGEE. Written as DNA, the CDR3 is TGTGCCAGCAGCTTCTCTAGCGGGAGAAGGGCAGATACGCAGTATTTT. It is translated as CASSFSSGRRADTQYF.

The chain has TRBV11-3 and TRBJ2-1; 12 bases are shared with TRBD2. CDR1 and CDR2 from the germline V gene are SGHNT and YENEEA. The junction had 4 bases not matched to a gene; V was cut back by 5 bases and J by 2 bases. This CDR3 region has 16 residues. In DNA form, the CDR3 reads TGTGCCAGCAGCCCGCTAGCGGGAGGGCCCTACAATGAGCAGTTCTTC. This sequence encodes CASSPLAGGPYNEQFF.

This clonotype turned up a few times. The genes are TRBV27 and TRBJ2-7; tentative D call: TRBD2 (7 bases). Germline V gene sequence: CDR1 MNHEY, CDR2 SMNVEV (reference sequence). Trimming removed 5 bases at V and 4 bases at J, with 15 bases between. This CDR3 is built from 14 residues. CDR3 loop: CASSSLRGGYEQYF. The CDR3 region has the DNA TGTGCCAGCAGTAGCCTCAGGGGAGGGTACGAGCAGTACTTC.

The rearrangement links TRBV7-6 to TRBJ2-2, with 8 bases lining up with TRBD2. The germline V gene encodes CDR1 SGHVS and CDR2 FNYEAQ. With V trimmed by 6 bases and J by 0 bases, 6 bases remained unmatched. This CDR3 region has 16 residues. CDR3 residues: CASSPSGGPNTGELFF. CDR3 coding DNA: TGTGCCAGCAGTCCCAGCGGGGGCCCGAACACCGGGGAGCTGTTTTTT.

This clonotype was observed a handful of times. Written as DNA, the CDR3 is TGCAGCGCTAGAGGGACGAGGGAGCAGTACTTC. Its protein is CSARGTREQYF. The genes are TRBV29-1 and TRBJ2-7; either TRBD1 or TRBD2 may supply D (5 bases each). Germline CDR1 is SQVTM and CDR2 is ANQGSEA. With 7 bases removed from V and 7 bases from J, the gap between germline ends came to 14 bases. The CDR3 totals 11 residues.

There are a few counts of this clonotype. This rearrangement joins TRBV11-2 to TRBJ2-1; D unresolved. The CDR3 consists of 13 residues. V gave up 8 bases and J gave up 8 bases, with 16 bases separating them. Germline V gene data show CDR1 as SGHAT and CDR2 as FQNNGV. CDR3 bases: TGTGCCAGCCGGTCATTGGGCTTCCATGAGCAGTTCTTC. Translated: CASRSLGFHEQFF. Full variable domain (remainder filled in from reference TRBV11-2 and TRBJ2-1): EAGVAQSPRYKIIEKRQSVAFWCNPISGHATLYWYQQILGQGPKLLIQFQNNGVVDDSQLPKDRFSAERLKGVDSTLKIQPAKLEDSAVYLCASRSLGFHEQFFGPGTRLTVL.

The rearrangement joins TRBV15 to TRBJ2-3, with D unclear. The CDR3 is 13 residues long. CDR1 is LNHNV and CDR2 is YYDKDF in the germline V gene (reference sequence). The V and J ends lost 3 bases and 2 bases respectively, with 6 bases between them. CDR3 loop: CATSRGFTDTQYF. For the CDR3, the DNA is TGTGCCACCAGCAGGGGCTTCACAGATACGCAGTATTTT.

For this clonotype: With a much larger clone just one base away, this may be a read error. The DNA of the CDR3 is TGTGCCAGCAGCCAGGACAGGTTGGGGGCAGAGACCGAGTACTTC. Amino acids: CASSQDRLGAETEYF. This sequence joins TRBV7-2 and TRBJ2-5; 7 positions match TRBD1. Looked up from germline, CDR1 is SGHTA and CDR2 is FQGNSA. There are 15 residues in the CDR3.